This T cell receptor beta chain appears in the sequencing data of a study of response to subunit inactivated influenza vaccine (dated by TCRdb to the late 2010s). A note on the overall study: To follow how T cells responded to a trivalent subunit inactivated influenza vaccine, the researchers relied on deep quantitative profiling of the T cell receptor repertoire.

Findings and caveats that apply to the study as a whole: According to the authors, only a limited number of new T cells may be recruited by each seasonal influenza vaccination.

In its sample, this clonotype was seen a few times. The specificity of this receptor is unknown. No much larger clone is present one base from it, and per-base qualities are unavailable. Library preparation employed RT-PCR. Data came from an Illumina HiSeq 2500. TCRdb passed the public sequencing reads through fastp at Q25 and MiXCR, retaining productive beta sequences. Each entry is one CDR3 protein sequence, shown with its most common DNA and genes. For this sample there are 200,000 to 300,000 distinct CDR3 sequences; less than 15% appear just once. The top ten constitute approximately 7.8% of the sample. The V end loses 4 bases and the J end loses 4 bases, and a stretch of 20 bases separates them. From its cysteine to its phenylalanine, the CDR3 spans 17 amino acids. Solely the CDR3 DNA is kept, with 51 bases framed from the first base. CDR1 and CDR2 (MNHEY, SVGEGT) derive from the germline V gene.

The rearrangement combines TRBV6-2 or TRBV6-3 with TRBJ2-1, with the D call perhaps TRBD1 or TRBD2, as 6 bases match in each case. This TCR came from a man aged 45-65 years who received an inactivated influenza vaccine. Donor details come from another sample of the same person, matched by shared clones. The sample was non-naive T cells sorted from PBMCs, taken approximately 15 days before vaccination. Per the publication, the cell subset or site label means: memory T cell fraction. The DNA sequence is TGTGCCAGCAGTTGGAGGGGGAACCGTTTAGGGTACAATGAGCAGTTCTTC. The resulting protein is CASSWRGNRLGYNEQFF.